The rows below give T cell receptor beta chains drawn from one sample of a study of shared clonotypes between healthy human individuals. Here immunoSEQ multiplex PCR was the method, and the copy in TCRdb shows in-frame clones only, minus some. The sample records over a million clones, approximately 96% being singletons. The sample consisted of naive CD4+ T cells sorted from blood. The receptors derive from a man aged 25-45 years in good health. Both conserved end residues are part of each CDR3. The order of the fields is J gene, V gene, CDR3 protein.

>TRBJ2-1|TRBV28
CASSFQGYNEQFF
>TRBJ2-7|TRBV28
CASSLRSDVPQYF
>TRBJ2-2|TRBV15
CATSREYPPNTGELFF
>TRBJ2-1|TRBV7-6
CASSAGTGLNNEQFF
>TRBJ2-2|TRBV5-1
CASSPGPPSGELFF
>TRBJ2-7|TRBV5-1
CASSLAATGVPYEQYF
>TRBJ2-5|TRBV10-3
CAISESPSKETQYF
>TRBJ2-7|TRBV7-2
CASSFTSAEQYF
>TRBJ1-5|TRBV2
CASSGRVGSNQPQHF
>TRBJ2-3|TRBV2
CASRTGGPDTQYF
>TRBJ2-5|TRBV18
CASSPTTGLETQYF
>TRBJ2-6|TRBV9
CASSALRQGSTGANVLTF
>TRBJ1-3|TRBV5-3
CARSLMSQTGTDTIYF
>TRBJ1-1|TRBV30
CAWSVTGGPPSEAFF
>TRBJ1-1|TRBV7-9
CASSLQGRNTEAFF
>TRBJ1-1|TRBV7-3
CASSDGQGRTEAFF
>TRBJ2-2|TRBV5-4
CASSGQGALAGELFF
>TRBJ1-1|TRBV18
CASSPAAGTLGVEAFF
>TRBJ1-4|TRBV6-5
CATSRGPAEKLFF
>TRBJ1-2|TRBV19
CASSPLGDYGYTF
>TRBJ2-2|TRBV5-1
CASSLSIAGGPSGELFF
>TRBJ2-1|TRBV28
CASSGETKQFF
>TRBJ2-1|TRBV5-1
CASSLPTGGNEQFF
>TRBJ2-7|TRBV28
CASSAVGVDIGSEQYF
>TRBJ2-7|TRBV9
CASSVGIAGNYEQYF
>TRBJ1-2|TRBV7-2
CASSLEAGRDYGYTF
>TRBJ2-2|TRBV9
CASSVLDNTGELFF
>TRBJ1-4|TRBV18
CASSPANEKLFF
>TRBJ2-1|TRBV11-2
CASSFSGRSKNEQFF
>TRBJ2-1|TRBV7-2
CASSLGTTGSEQFF
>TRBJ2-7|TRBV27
CASSLSGTVSYEQYF
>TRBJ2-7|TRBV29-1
CSVEGRGEQYF
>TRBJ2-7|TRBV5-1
CASSLVAGSYEQYF
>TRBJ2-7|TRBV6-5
CASSSTDTFSYEQYF
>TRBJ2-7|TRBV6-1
CASSEAMATYEQYF
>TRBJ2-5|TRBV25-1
CASSVWDGPNPETQYF
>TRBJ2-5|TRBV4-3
CASSPDQTDLETQYF
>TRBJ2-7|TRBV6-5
CASSYLAGAGEQYF
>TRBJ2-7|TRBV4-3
CASSQLGGNEQYF
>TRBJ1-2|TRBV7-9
CASSLASRGSGYTF
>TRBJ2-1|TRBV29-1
CSVVGDSPYREQFF
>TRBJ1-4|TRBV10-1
CASSANLREKLFF
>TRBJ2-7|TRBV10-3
CAISEGQGIYEQYF
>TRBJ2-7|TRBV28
CASMDDSYEQYF